One and the same sample provided the 4 T cell receptor beta chains below, sequenced in a study of radiation and T cells in renal cell carcinoma. Clones were sequenced by immunoSEQ multiplex PCR, and TCRdb holds only the in-frame ones, with some missing. The repertoire includes 90,000 to 100,000 clones, around 84% of them detected once, and 6% to 9% sits in the top ten. Time point of the sample: blood 4 weeks post-SBRT, at nephrectomy. Treatment given: 15 Gy SBRT to primary tumor, nephrectomy 4 weeks later. Sequences were derived from blood, sampled from a patient whose treatment included radiotherapy and nephrectomy. These receptors came from a man in his sixties with renal cell carcinoma.

The genes are TRBV25-1 and TRBJ1-1, with a possible D match to TRBD1 (5 bases). The CDR3 is made up of 18 amino acids. Looked up from germline, CDR1 is MGHDK and CDR2 is SYGVNS. V was pared by 2 bases and J by 4 bases, with 23 bases between. CDR3 loop: CASSESPGRQGGRTEAFF. Here the CDR3 DNA reads TGTGCCAGCAGTGAAAGTCCGGGTCGGCAGGGAGGTCGCACTGAAGCTTTCTTT.

V and J are TRBV29-1 and TRBJ2-3, with D maybe TRBD2 (6 bases). This CDR3 comprises 16 residues. Trimming stripped 3 bases from V and 3 bases from J, with 19 bases between. Germline V CDR1 and CDR2: SQVTM, ANQGSEA. The CDR3, as DNA: TGCAGCGTTGACTCTCTAAAGCGGGCTTTGACAGATACGCAGTATTTT. Protein product: CSVDSLKRALTDTQYF.

This clone was seen a few times. The chain links TRBV28 to TRBJ1-2; TRBD1 might be the D (5 bases). V lost 7 bases and J 3 bases, leaving 18 bases between the germline ends. The CDR3 extends over 15 amino acids. The germline V gene encodes CDR1 MDHEN and CDR2 SYDVKM. CDR3 sequence (DNA): TGTGCCAGCACTTCCAGTCCCGGGGGGGACTATGGCTACACCTTC. This gives the protein CASTSSPGGDYGYTF.

The V call is TRBV2, the J call TRBJ2-2, with 12 nucleotides matching TRBD2. Looked up from germline, CDR1 is SNHLY and CDR2 is FYNNEI. Trimming took 5 bases from V and 8 from J; bases not matched to a gene: 6. This CDR3 is 15 amino acids long. For the CDR3, the DNA is TGTGCCAGCAGTTCACTAGCGGGAGGAGGAGGGGAGCTGTTTTTT. Amino acid sequence: CASSSLAGGGGELFF.